This T cell receptor (beta chain) was recovered during a study of blood T cell repertoires in COVID-19. Across the whole study: Acute-phase and convalescent COVID-19 samples originated in the United States, Italy and Spain. Sources were T cells, B-cell-depleted T cells, or PBMCs; the material itself was cDNA or gDNA.

The CDR3 runs to 16 residues. V dropped 3 bases and J dropped 1; count of bases not matched to a gene: 2. The germline CDR1 and CDR2 sequences are SGHAT and FQNNGV. Source study methods: Reference gene primers were amplified, and this amplification served to estimate nucleated cell counts. Repertoires were generated with immunoSEQ multiplex PCR, while TCRdb's copy carries only in-frame clones and drops some. V and J calls and clone size are copied from that table; D and trimming were computed from the DNA. Seen here are 130,000 or so clones, 85% to 90% observed once, and the top ten hold roughly 18%.

The source material was peripheral blood. This chain uses TRBV11-2 with TRBJ2-3, with 12 bases identical to TRBD1. The origin of this receptor is a man aged 45 to 65 with active or convalescent COVID-19. The CDR3 is CASSFGDRGRTDTQYF. As DNA, the CDR3 is TGTGCCAGCAGCTTTGGGGACAGGGGGCGCACAGATACGCAGTATTTT. Together with reference TRBV11-2 and TRBJ2-3, the CDR3 gives the full variable domain: EAGVAQSPRYKIIEKRQSVAFWCNPISGHATLYWYQQILGQGPKLLIQFQNNGVVDDSQLPKDRFSAERLKGVDSTLKIQPAKLEDSAVYLCASSFGDRGRTDTQYFGPGTRLTVL.